This TCR beta chain was sequenced for a study of T cell responses to AZD1222 COVID-19 vaccine. Study-wide results and caveats: Repertoire sampling occurred only after the peak T cell response.

Measured with immunoSEQ multiplex PCR; TCRdb has only the in-frame clones, and not every one. The data show over 150,000 clones, with 88% seen just once and roughly 10% held by the top ten. Germline CDR1 and CDR2: MNHEY and SVGAGI. Trimming took off 5 bases at V and 1 base at J, with 11 bases between the two ends. The CDR3 is made up of 14 amino acids. This clone was picked up one time. The antigen remains unidentified. The chain uses TRBV6-5 and TRBJ1-1; D perhaps matches TRBD1 (6 bases). The clonotype comes from an adult who received the AZD1222 COVID-19 vaccine. This specimen consisted of peripheral blood, obtained 28 days after the second AZD1222 dose. In DNA, the CDR3 is TGTGCCAGCAGTCAGACGGGACAGAACACTGAAGCTTTCTTT. Its protein is CASSQTGQNTEAFF.